This TCR beta chain was documented in a study of blood T cell repertoires in COVID-19. Study background: Acute and convalescent COVID-19 specimens originated in the United States, Italy and Spain.

There are 18 residues in the CDR3. CDR1 and CDR2 from the germline V gene are LNHDA and SQIVND (reference sequence). Trimming cost V 3 bases and J 1 base; bases outside gene matches: 7. The method was immunoSEQ multiplex PCR; TCRdb's version includes in-frame clones alone and lacks a portion of them. The sample holds over 20,000 clones; roughly 83% are singletons and the top ten take about a quarter. The sequenced sample consisted of peripheral blood. This clonotype was sampled from a human donor with active COVID-19. The donor label of this sample is uncertain. The rearrangement links TRBV19 to TRBJ2-5; TRBD2 matches at 14 bases. The CDR3 DNA is TGTGCCAGTAGTATCACCGGGACTAGCGGGGGAGGCCAAGAGACCCAGTACTTC. It codes for CASSITGTSGGGQETQYF.